This T cell receptor (beta chain) was obtained from a study of T cells in Graves' hyperthyroidism and ophthalmopathy. There were TCR beta CDR3 regions amplified from RNA transcripts. HTBI primers were the set used in a first-round RT-PCR of the TCR CDR3. TCRdb passed the multiplex PCR reads through MiXCR, listing each CDR3 protein once. The data hold under 800,000 distinct CDR3 sequences, with less than 15% observed a single time. Whole-study findings and limits: Most expanded thyroid clonotypes above 0.001 recurred in blood.

This clonotype has a count of ten or more. Antigen specificity is unknown. Diagnosis of hyperthyroidism was new in patients aged 18 to 65, and its duration was under 2 months. On the basis of clinical symptoms, serum thyroxine and TRAb, thyroid ultrasound and orbital computed tomography, diagnoses were made. The sample was blood. This TCR derives from a woman aged 18 to 35 with Graves' hyperthyroidism.

The CDR3 region has the DNA TGTGCCAGCAGCTTCCCGCGGACTTGGGATACGCAGTATTTT. Translated: CASSFPRTWDTQYF. This chain joins TRBV11-2 and TRBJ2-3, with TRBD2 as a possible D gene (5 bases). This CDR3 is 14 amino acids long. The V gene lost 3 bases and the J gene lost 6 bases, with 13 bases spanning the gap. Germline V gene sequence: CDR1 SGHAT, CDR2 FQNNGV.